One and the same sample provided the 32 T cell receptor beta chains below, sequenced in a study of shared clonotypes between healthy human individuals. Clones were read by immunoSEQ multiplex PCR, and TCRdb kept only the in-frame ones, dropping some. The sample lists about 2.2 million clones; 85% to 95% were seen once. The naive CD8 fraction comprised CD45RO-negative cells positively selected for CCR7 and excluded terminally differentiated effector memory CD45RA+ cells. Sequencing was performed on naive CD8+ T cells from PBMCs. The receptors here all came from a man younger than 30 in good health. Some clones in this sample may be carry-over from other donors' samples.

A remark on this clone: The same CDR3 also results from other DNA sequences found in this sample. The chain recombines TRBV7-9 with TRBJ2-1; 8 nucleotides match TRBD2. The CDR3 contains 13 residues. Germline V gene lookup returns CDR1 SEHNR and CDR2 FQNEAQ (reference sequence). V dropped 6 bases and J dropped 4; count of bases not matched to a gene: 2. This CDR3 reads CASSSGGYNEQFF. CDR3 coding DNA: TGTGCCAGCAGTTCGGGGGGGTACAATGAGCAGTTCTTC.

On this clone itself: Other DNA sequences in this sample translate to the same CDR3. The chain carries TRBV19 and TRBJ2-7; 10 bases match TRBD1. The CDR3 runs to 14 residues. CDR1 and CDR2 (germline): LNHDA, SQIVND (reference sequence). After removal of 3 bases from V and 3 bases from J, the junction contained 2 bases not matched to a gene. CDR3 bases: TGTGCCAGTAGTATCCGGACAGGGGGCTACGAGCAGTACTTC. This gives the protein CASSIRTGGYEQYF. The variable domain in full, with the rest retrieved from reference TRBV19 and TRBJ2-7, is DGGITQSPKYLFRKEGQNVTLSCEQNLNHDAMYWYRQDPGQGLRLIYYSQIVNDFQKGDIAEGYSVSREKKESFPLTVTSAQKNPTAFYLCASSIRTGGYEQYFGPGTRLTVT.

The CDR3: CASSLTGWGTQETQYF. CDR3 nucleotides: TGTGCCAGCAGCTTAACTGGGTGGGGGACTCAAGAGACCCAGTACTTC. This sequence joins TRBV7-9 and TRBJ2-5, with D possibly TRBD2 on 6 matching bases. Germline CDR1 reads SEHNR; CDR2 reads FQNEAQ (reference sequence). This CDR3 comprises 16 residues. V was clipped by 2 bases and J by 2 bases, with 15 bases between them.

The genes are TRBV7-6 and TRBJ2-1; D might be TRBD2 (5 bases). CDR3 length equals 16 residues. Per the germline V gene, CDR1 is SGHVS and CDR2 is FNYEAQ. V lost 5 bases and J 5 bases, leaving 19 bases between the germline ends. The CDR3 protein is CASSPGRGYMDNEQFF. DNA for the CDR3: TGTGCCAGCAGCCCGGGCCGAGGGTATATGGACAATGAGCAGTTCTTC.

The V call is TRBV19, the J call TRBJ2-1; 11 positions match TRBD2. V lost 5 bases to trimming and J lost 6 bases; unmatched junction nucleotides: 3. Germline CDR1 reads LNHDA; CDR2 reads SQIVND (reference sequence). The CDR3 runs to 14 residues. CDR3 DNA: TGTGCCAGTAGTGTAGCGGGAGGGTCCAATGAGCAGTTCTTC. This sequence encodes CASSVAGGSNEQFF.

The CDR3 protein is CASMIRDRLYEQYF. The CDR3 nucleotides read TGTGCCAGCATGATCAGGGACAGGCTCTACGAGCAGTACTTC. The rearrangement uses TRBV28 and TRBJ2-7, with 8 bases aligning to TRBD1. The CDR3 spans 14 residues. J gave up 3 bases and V 7 bases, and 8 bases lay outside the gene matches. Germline-derived CDR1 and CDR2 are MDHEN and SYDVKM.

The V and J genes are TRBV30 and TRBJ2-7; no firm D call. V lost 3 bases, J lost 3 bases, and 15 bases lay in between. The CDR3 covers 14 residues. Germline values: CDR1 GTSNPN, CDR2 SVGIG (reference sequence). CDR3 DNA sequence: TGTGCCTGGAGCCCGAGCCCAAATCTCTACGAGCAGTACTTC. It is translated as CAWSPSPNLYEQYF. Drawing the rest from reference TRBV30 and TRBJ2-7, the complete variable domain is SQTIHQWPATLVQPVGSPLSLECTVEGTSNPNLYWYRQAAGRGLQLLFYSVGIGQISSEVPQNLSASRPQDRQFILSSKKLLLSDSGFYLCAWSPSPNLYEQYFGPGTRLTVT.

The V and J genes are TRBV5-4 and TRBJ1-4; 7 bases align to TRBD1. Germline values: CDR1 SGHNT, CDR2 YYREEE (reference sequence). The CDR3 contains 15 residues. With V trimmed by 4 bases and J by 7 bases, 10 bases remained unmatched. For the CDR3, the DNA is TGTGCCAGCAGCACCGACAGGGTCGGGGGTGAAAAACTGTTTTTT. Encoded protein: CASSTDRVGGEKLFF. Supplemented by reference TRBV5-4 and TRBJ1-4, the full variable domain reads ETGVTQSPTHLIKTRGQQVTLRCSSQSGHNTVSWYQQALGQGPQFIFQYYREEENGRGNFPPRFSGLQFPNYSSELNVNALELDDSALYLCASSTDRVGGEKLFFGSGTQLSVL.

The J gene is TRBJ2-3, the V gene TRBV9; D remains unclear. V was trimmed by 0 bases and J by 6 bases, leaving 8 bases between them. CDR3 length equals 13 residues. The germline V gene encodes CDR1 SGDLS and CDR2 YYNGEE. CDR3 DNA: TGTGCCAGCAGCGTAGGCCGGAGCGATACGCAGTATTTT. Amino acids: CASSVGRSDTQYF.

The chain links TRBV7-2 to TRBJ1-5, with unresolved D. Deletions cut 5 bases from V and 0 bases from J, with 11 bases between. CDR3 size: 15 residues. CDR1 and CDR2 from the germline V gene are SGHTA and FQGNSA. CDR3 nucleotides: TGTGCCAGCAGCCCCGGGCCCTATAGCAATCAGCCCCAGCATTTT. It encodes CASSPGPYSNQPQHF. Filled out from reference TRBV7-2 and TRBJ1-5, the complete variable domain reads GAGVSQSPSNKVTEKGKDVELRCDPISGHTALYWYRQSLGQGLEFLIYFQGNSAPDKSGLPSDRFSAERTGGSVSTLTIQRTQQEDSAVYLCASSPGPYSNQPQHFGDGTRLSIL.

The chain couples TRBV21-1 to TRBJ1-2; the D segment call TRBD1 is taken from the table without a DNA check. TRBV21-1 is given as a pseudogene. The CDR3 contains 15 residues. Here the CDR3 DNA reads TGTGCCAGCAGCACCCACCGGGACAGTCTGTGGGGCTACACCTTC. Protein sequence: CASSTHRDSLWGYTF.

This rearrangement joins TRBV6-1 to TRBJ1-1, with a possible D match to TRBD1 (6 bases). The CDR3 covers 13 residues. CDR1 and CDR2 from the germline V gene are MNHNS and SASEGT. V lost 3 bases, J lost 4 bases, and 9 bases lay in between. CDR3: CASSDRGGTEAFF. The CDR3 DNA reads TGTGCCAGCAGTGACCGAGGGGGCACTGAAGCTTTCTTT.

The CDR3 is CASSSKSGQGVWEQYF. For the CDR3, the DNA is TGCGCCAGCAGCTCGAAGTCGGGACAGGGTGTGTGGGAGCAGTACTTC. V gene TRBV5-1 combines with J gene TRBJ2-7, with TRBD1 matching over 9 bases. The V and J ends lost 3 bases and 7 bases, in that order; junction bases with no gene match: 14. The CDR3 has 16 amino acids. CDR1 is SGHRS, CDR2 YFSETQ, per germline.

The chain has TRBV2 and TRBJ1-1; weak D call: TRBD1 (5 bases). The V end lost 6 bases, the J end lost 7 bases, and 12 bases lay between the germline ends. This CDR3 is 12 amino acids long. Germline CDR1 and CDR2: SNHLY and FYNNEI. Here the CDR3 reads CASRGDEREAFF. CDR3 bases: TGTGCCAGCAGGGGGGACGAGCGTGAAGCTTTCTTT.

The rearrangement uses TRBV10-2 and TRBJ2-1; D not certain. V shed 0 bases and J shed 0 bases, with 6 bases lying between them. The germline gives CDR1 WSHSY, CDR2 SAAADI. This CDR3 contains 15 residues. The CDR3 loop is CASSESWGSYNEQFF. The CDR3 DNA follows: TGCGCCAGCAGTGAGTCCTGGGGCTCCTACAATGAGCAGTTCTTC.

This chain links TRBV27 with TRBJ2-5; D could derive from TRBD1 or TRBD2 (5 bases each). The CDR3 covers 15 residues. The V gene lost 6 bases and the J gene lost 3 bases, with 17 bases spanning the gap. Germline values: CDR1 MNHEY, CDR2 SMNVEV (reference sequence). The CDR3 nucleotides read TGTGCCAGCAGGAACCGGGACCCCCCCGAAGAGACCCAGTACTTC. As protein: CASRNRDPPEETQYF.

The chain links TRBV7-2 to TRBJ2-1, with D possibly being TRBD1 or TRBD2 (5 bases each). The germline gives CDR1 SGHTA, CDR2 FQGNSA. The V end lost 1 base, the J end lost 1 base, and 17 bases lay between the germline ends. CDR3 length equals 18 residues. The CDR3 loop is CASSLVPPGTLSYNEQFF. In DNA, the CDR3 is TGTGCCAGCAGCTTAGTTCCCCCCGGGACCCTTTCCTACAATGAGCAGTTCTTC. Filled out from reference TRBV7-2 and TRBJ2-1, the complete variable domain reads GAGVSQSPSNKVTEKGKDVELRCDPISGHTALYWYRQSLGQGLEFLIYFQGNSAPDKSGLPSDRFSAERTGGSVSTLTIQRTQQEDSAVYLCASSLVPPGTLSYNEQFFGPGTRLTVL.

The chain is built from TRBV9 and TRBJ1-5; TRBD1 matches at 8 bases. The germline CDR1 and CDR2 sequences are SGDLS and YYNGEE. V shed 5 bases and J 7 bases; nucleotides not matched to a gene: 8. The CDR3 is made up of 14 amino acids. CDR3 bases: TGTGCCAGCAGTCGACAGGGGTCACGGCAGCCCCAGCATTTT. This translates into CASSRQGSRQPQHF.

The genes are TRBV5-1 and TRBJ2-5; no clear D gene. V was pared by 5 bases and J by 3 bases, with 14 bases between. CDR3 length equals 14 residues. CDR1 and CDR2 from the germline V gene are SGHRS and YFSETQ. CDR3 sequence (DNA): TGCGCCAGCAGGCACCTAATTAAGGAAGAGACCCAGTACTTC. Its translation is CASRHLIKEETQYF.

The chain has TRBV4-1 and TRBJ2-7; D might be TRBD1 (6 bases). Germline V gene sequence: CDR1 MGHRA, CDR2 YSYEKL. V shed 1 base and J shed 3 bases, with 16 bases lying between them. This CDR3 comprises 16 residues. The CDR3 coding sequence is TGCGCCAGCAGCCAAGTTTCTAACAGGGATTTCTACGAGCAGTACTTC. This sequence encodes CASSQVSNRDFYEQYF.

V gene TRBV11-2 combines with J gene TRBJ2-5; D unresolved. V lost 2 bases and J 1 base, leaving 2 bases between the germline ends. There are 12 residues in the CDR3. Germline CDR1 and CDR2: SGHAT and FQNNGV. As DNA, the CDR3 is TGTGCCAGCAGCTTACTCCAAGAGACCCAGTACTTC. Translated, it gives CASSLLQETQYF.

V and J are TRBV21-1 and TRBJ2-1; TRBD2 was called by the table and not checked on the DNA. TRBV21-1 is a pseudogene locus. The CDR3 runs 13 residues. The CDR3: CAAGLAGGNEQFF. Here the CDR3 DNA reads TGTGCCGCGGGACTAGCGGGAGGGAATGAGCAGTTCTTC.

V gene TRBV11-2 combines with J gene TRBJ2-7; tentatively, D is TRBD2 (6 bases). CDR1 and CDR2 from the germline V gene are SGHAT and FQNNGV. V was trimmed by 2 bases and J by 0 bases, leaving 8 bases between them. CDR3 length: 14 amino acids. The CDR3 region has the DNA TGTGCCAGCAGCTTATACGGGGGCTCCTACGAGCAGTACTTC. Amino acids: CASSLYGGSYEQYF. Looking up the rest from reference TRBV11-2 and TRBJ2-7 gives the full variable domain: EAGVAQSPRYKIIEKRQSVAFWCNPISGHATLYWYQQILGQGPKLLIQFQNNGVVDDSQLPKDRFSAERLKGVDSTLKIQPAKLEDSAVYLCASSLYGGSYEQYFGPGTRLTVT.

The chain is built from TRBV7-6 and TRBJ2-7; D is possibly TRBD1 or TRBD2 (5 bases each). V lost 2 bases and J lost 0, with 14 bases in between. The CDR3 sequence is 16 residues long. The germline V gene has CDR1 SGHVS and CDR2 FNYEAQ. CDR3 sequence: CASSLLRMGTSYEQYF. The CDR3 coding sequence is TGTGCCAGCAGCTTACTCAGAATGGGGACCTCCTACGAGCAGTACTTC.

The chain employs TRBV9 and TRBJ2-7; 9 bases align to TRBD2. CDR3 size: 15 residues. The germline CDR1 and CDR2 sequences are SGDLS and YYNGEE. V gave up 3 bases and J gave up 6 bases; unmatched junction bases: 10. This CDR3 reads CASSGSGGRAGEQYF. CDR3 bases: TGTGCCAGCAGCGGTAGTGGCGGGAGGGCGGGCGAGCAGTACTTC.

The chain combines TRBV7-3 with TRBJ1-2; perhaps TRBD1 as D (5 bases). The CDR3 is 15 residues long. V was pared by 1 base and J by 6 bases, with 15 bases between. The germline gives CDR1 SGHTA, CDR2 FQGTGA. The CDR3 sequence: CASSLSSRTNDGYTF. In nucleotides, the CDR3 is TGTGCCAGCAGCTTAAGCTCCCGGACAAACGATGGCTACACCTTC.

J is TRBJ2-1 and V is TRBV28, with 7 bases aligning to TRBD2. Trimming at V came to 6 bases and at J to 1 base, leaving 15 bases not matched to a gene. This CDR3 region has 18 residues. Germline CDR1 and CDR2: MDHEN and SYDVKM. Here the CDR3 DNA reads TGTGCCAGCAGCCTAGTAACGCTCCTAGCGGAGTCCTACAATGAGCAGTTCTTC. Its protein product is CASSLVTLLAESYNEQFF. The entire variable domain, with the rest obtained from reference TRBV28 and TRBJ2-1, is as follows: DVKVTQSSRYLVKRTGEKVFLECVQDMDHENMFWYRQDPGLGLRLIYFSYDVKMKEKGDIPEGYSVSREKKERFSLILESASTNQTSMYLCASSLVTLLAESYNEQFFGPGTRLTVL.

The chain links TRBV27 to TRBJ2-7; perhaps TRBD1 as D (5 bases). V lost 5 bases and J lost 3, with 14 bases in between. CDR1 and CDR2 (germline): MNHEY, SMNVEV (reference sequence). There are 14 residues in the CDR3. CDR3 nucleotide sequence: TGTGCCAGCAGTGGAACAGGTCCGGGCTACGAGCAGTACTTC. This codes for CASSGTGPGYEQYF.

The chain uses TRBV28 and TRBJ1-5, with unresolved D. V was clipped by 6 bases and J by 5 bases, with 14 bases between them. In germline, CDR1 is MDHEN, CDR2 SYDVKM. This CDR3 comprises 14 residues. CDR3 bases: TGTGCCAGCAGACTAAACGGTCCCCATCAGCCCCAGCATTTT. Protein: CASRLNGPHQPQHF.

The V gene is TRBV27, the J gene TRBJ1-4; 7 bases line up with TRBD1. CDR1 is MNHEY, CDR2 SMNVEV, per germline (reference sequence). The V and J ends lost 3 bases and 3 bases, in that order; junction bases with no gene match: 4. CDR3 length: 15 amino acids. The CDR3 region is CASSFRGRANEKLFF. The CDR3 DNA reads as TGTGCCAGCAGTTTTAGGGGGCGGGCTAATGAAAAACTGTTTTTT. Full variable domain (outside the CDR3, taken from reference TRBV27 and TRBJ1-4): EAQVTQNPRYLITVTGKKLTVTCSQNMNHEYMSWYRQDPGLGLRQIYYSMNVEVTDKGDVPEGYKVSRKEKRNFPLILESPSPNQTSLYFCASSFRGRANEKLFFGSGTQLSVL.

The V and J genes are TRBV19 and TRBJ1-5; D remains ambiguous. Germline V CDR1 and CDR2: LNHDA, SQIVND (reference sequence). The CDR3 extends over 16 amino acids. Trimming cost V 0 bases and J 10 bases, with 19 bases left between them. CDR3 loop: CASSIEAGSGTSPQHF. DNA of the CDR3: TGTGCCAGTAGTATAGAGGCCGGGTCGGGCACTTCACCCCAGCATTTT. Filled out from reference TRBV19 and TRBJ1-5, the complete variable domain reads DGGITQSPKYLFRKEGQNVTLSCEQNLNHDAMYWYRQDPGQGLRLIYYSQIVNDFQKGDIAEGYSVSREKKESFPLTVTSAQKNPTAFYLCASSIEAGSGTSPQHFGDGTRLSIL.

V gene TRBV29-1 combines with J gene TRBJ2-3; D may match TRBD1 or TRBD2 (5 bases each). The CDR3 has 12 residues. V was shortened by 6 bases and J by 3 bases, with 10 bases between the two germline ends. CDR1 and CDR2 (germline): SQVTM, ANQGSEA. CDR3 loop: CSVSEGTDTQYF. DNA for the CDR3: TGCAGCGTCTCCGAGGGGACAGATACGCAGTATTTT.